These 9 T cell receptor beta chains originate from one sample sequenced in a study of glioma-infiltrating T cells after dendritic cell vaccination. As to time point: after dendritic cell vaccination, including at tumor progression/relapse. Method: immunoSEQ multiplex PCR; TCRdb's copy keeps in-frame clones and lacks some. The sample holds 100,000 to 120,000 clones, 90% seen once. The material sequenced was blood, taken after dendritic cell vaccination. The source of these receptors is a human donor with glioblastoma.

The V gene is TRBV11-2, the J gene TRBJ2-7; no clear D gene. This CDR3 spans 12 amino acids. The ends were cut back, 2 bases at V and 6 bases at J, with 8 bases in the middle. CDR1 is SGHAT and CDR2 is FQNNGV in the germline V gene. CDR3 nucleotide sequence: TGTGCCAGCAGCTTACCCGTCGGCGAGCAGTACTTC. This gives the protein CASSLPVGEQYF.

To note about this clone: A junction end diverges from the germline sequence, so it may reflect a read error. In the same sample, other DNA sequences code for this CDR3. The gene calls are TRBV5-1 and TRBJ1-6; D unclear. Per germline, CDR1 SGHRS and CDR2 YFSETQ. This CDR3 has 13 residues. The CDR3 sequence is CASSLDSNSPLHF. In DNA form, the CDR3 reads TGCGCCAGCAGCTTGGACAGTAATTCCCCCCTCCACTTT.

In regard to this clone: The junction departs from germline at one end; a sequencing error may be responsible. The identical CDR3 is also encoded by other nucleotide sequences in the sample. V usage is TRBV10-2 and J usage is TRBJ1-6; D is possibly TRBD1 (6 bases). CDR1 is WSHSY, CDR2 SAAADI, per germline. The CDR3 loop spans 14 amino acids. The CDR3 sequence: CASSTGNYNSPLHF. CDR3 DNA: TGCGCCAGCAGTACAGGGAACTATAATTCCCCCCTCCACTTT.

The V gene is TRBV5-1, the J gene TRBJ2-7, with TRBD2 matching over 14 bases. V shed 3 bases and J 0 bases; nucleotides not matched to a gene: 2. Germline CDR1 is SGHRS and CDR2 is YFSETQ. The CDR3 is made up of 16 amino acids. The CDR3 loop is CASSSGTSGSSYEQYF. In DNA, the CDR3 is TGCGCCAGCAGCTCAGGGACTAGCGGGAGCTCCTACGAGCAGTACTTC.

V gene TRBV7-3 combines with J gene TRBJ2-7; the D gene is possibly TRBD1 (6 bases). CDR3 length equals 13 residues. Germline CDR1 is SGHTA and CDR2 is FQGTGA. The germline V and J ends were trimmed by 5 bases and 3 bases, with 11 bases remaining between them. CDR3 in amino acids: CASSRDTHYEQYF. The CDR3 bases are TGTGCCAGCAGCCGGGACACTCACTACGAGCAGTACTTC. The complete variable domain, with remaining parts taken from reference TRBV7-3 and TRBJ2-7, reads GAGVSQTPSNKVTEKGKYVELRCDPISGHTALYWYRQSLGQGPEFLIYFQGTGAADDSGLPNDRFFAVRPEGSVSTLKIQRTERGDSAVYLCASSRDTHYEQYFGPGTRLTVT.

This sequence joins TRBV6-1 and TRBJ2-5, with 8 bases identical to TRBD1. The CDR3 consists of 13 residues. V lost 4 bases and J lost 5; bases outside the gene matches: 3. Germline values: CDR1 MNHNS, CDR2 SASEGT. CDR3 nucleotide sequence: TGTGCCAGCAGTGGGACAGGGTGGGAGACCCAGTACTTC. Protein sequence: CASSGTGWETQYF.

The chain carries TRBV10-2 and TRBJ1-1; perhaps TRBD1 as D (5 bases). Germline V gene sequence: CDR1 WSHSY, CDR2 SAAADI. This CDR3 is 14 amino acids long. V lost 6 bases and J lost 1, with 12 bases in between. The DNA for the CDR3 is TGCGCCAGCAGAGTGGGGCCAGCGAACACTGAAGCTTTCTTT. Translating it yields CASRVGPANTEAFF.

The V and J genes are TRBV5-1 and TRBJ1-2, with D maybe TRBD1 (5 bases). Germline CDR1 SGHRS, CDR2 YFSETQ. V was pared by 5 bases and J by 4 bases, with 21 bases between. The CDR3 contains 16 residues. CDR3 amino acids: CASSPLGQGGGYGYTF. The DNA for the CDR3 is TGCGCCAGCAGTCCCCTAGGCCAGGGAGGAGGCTATGGCTACACCTTC.

Written as DNA, the CDR3 is TGTGCCAGCCCGTCGACAGGGGGTTTCACTGAAGCTTTCTTT. Translating it yields CASPSTGGFTEAFF. The V call is TRBV6-5, the J call TRBJ1-1; 9 bases match TRBD1. J gave up 4 bases and V 8 bases, and 8 bases lay outside the gene matches. The germline CDR1 and CDR2 sequences are MNHEY and SVGAGI. The CDR3 totals 14 residues.